These 12 T cell receptor beta chains share one sample of origin, sequenced in a study of shared clonotypes between healthy human individuals. The data were produced by immunoSEQ multiplex PCR, yet TCRdb's version contains in-frame clones alone and is incomplete. The sample shows more than 2,000,000 clones, over 85% of them seen only once. Sample: naive CD4+ T cells sorted from blood. Subset: CD45RA+ positively selected. Source of these receptors: a man aged 18 to 30 in good health.

This chain links TRBV6-5 with TRBJ1-4; D is uncertain. Looked up from germline, CDR1 is MNHEY and CDR2 is SVGAGI. V gave up 6 bases and J gave up 4 bases, with 12 bases separating them. The CDR3 runs 14 residues. CDR3 residues: CASRDRAFNEKLFF. The CDR3 DNA follows: TGTGCCAGCAGAGACCGGGCCTTTAATGAAAAACTGTTTTTT.

J is TRBJ1-1 and V is TRBV11-2; no definite D call. This CDR3 contains 15 residues. The V end lost 4 bases, the J end lost 2 bases, and 14 bases lay between the germline ends. Per the germline V gene, CDR1 is SGHAT and CDR2 is FQNNGV. The CDR3 DNA sequence: TGTGCCAGCAGCTCCCCGGGCAGGTACAACACTGAAGCTTTCTTT. Amino acid sequence: CASSSPGRYNTEAFF.

The V call is TRBV10-3, the J call TRBJ2-7; D not resolved. Germline CDR1 ENHRY, CDR2 SYGVKD. Trimming stripped 6 bases from V and 0 bases from J, with 9 bases between. The CDR3 loop spans 13 amino acids. For the CDR3, the DNA is TGTGCCATCAGCTTACTTCCCTCCTACGAGCAGTACTTC. Translating gives CAISLLPSYEQYF.

The chain employs TRBV6-6 and TRBJ2-7, with D tentatively TRBD1 (6 bases). CDR1 MNHNY and CDR2 SVGAGI come from the germline V gene (reference sequence). The CDR3 totals 13 residues. Trimming shortened V by 0 bases and J by 6 bases, and 9 bases separated the two germline ends. The DNA for the CDR3 is TGTGCCAGCAGTTACTCGGGACATCTCGAGCAGTACTTC. This encodes CASSYSGHLEQYF.

This clone was detected only once. The chain combines TRBV30 with TRBJ2-2, with 7 bases lining up with TRBD1. Trimming took 0 bases from V and 3 from J; bases not matched to a gene: 7. Germline-derived CDR1 and CDR2 are GTSNPN and SVGIG (reference sequence). CDR3 length: 16 residues. CDR3 nucleotide sequence: TGTGCCTGGAGTGTACTAAGACAGGGCTACACCGGGGAGCTGTTTTTT. Translation: CAWSVLRQGYTGELFF.

The gene calls are TRBV11-2 and TRBJ2-7, with D perhaps matching TRBD1 (6 bases). Germline CDR1 and CDR2: SGHAT and FQNNGV. V lost 2 bases and J lost 5, with 13 bases in between. The CDR3 is 14 residues long. CDR3 DNA: TGTGCCAGCAGCTTAAACAGGGTGAGGGACGAGCAGTACTTC. Its protein product is CASSLNRVRDEQYF.

CDR3 in amino acids: CASSLARTGRNEQYF. The CDR3 DNA reads TGTGCCAGCAGCTTAGCGCGGACAGGGCGAAACGAGCAGTACTTC. The rearrangement links TRBV7-9 to TRBJ2-5; TRBD1 aligns across 8 bases. Judging by the DNA end, TRBJ2-7 fits better; the J call may be wrong. CDR3 size: 15 residues. Germline CDR1 reads SEHNR; CDR2 reads FQNEAQ (reference sequence).

J is TRBJ2-6 and V is TRBV10-3, with TRBD1 matching 9 bases. Trimming removed 5 bases from V and 4 bases from J; junction bases left unmatched: 6. The CDR3 length is 16 residues. The V gene's germline CDR1 is ENHRY and CDR2 SYGVKD. Here the CDR3 reads CAISSVQGAGANVLTF. As DNA, the CDR3 is TGTGCCATCAGTTCCGTACAGGGGGCCGGGGCCAACGTCCTGACTTTC.

The CDR3 nucleotides read TGTGCCAGCAACCCTAGGGGGATCCAAGAGACCCAGTACTTC. Its protein is CASNPRGIQETQYF. The gene calls are TRBV5-6 and TRBJ2-5; perhaps TRBD1 as D (6 bases). Trimming stripped 6 bases from V and 1 base from J, with 13 bases between. Germline assignment: CDR1 SGHDT and CDR2 YYEEEE. CDR3 size: 14 residues.

The chain recombines TRBV7-9 with TRBJ2-7; D not certain. This CDR3 is 13 amino acids long. The germline V gene encodes CDR1 SEHNR and CDR2 FQNEAQ (reference sequence). The V end was cut by 3 bases, the J end by 3 bases, with 9 bases between. The CDR3 sequence is CASSFLGNYEQYF. The CDR3 DNA reads TGTGCCAGCAGCTTTCTAGGCAACTACGAGCAGTACTTC.

The rearrangement joins TRBV7-9 to TRBJ1-2; D is unresolved. V gave up 1 base and J gave up 5 bases, with 11 bases separating them. The CDR3 consists of 14 residues. Germline CDR1 reads SEHNR; CDR2 reads FQNEAQ (reference sequence). The CDR3: CASSLVKTPYGYTF. The CDR3 DNA is TGTGCCAGCAGCTTAGTAAAGACCCCTTATGGCTACACCTTC. Filled out from reference TRBV7-9 and TRBJ1-2, the complete variable domain reads DTGVSQNPRHKITKRGQNVTFRCDPISEHNRLYWYRQTLGQGPEFLTYFQNEAQLEKSRLLSDRFSAERPKGSFSTLEIQRTEQGDSAMYLCASSLVKTPYGYTFGSGTRLTVV.

This chain links TRBV7-6 with TRBJ2-6; D remains unclear. Trimming left V 0 bases short and J 0 bases short, with 9 bases between. The germline V gene encodes CDR1 SGHVS and CDR2 FNYEAQ. The CDR3 loop spans 17 amino acids. The CDR3 nucleotides read TGTGCCAGCAGCTTAGCGCTTTGGGGCTCTGGGGCCAACGTCCTGACTTTC. Amino acids: CASSLALWGSGANVLTF. Supplemented by reference TRBV7-6 and TRBJ2-6, the full variable domain reads GAGVSQSPRYKVTKRGQDVALRCDPISGHVSLYWYRQALGQGPEFLTYFNYEAQQDKSGLPNDRFSAERPEGSISTLTIQRTEQRDSAMYRCASSLALWGSGANVLTFGAGSRLTVL.